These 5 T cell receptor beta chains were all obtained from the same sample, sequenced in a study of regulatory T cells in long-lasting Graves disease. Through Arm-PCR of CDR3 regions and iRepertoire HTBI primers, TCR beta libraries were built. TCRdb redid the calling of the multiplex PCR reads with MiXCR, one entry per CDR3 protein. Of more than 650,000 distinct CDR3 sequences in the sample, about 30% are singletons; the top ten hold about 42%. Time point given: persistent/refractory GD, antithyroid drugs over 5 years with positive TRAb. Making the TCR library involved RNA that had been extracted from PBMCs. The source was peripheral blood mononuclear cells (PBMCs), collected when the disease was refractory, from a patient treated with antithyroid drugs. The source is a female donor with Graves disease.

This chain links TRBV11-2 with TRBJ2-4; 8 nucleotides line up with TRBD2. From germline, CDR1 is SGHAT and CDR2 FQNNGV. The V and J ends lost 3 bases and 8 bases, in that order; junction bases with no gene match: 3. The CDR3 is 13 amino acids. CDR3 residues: CASSFRGLDIQYF. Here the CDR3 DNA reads TGTGCCAGCAGCTTTAGGGGACTAGACATTCAGTACTTC.

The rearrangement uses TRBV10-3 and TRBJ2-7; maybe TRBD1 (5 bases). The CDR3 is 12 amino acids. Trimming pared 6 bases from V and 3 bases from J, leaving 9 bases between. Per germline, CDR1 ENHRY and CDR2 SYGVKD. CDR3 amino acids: CAIRGDSYEQYF. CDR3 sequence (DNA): TGTGCCATCAGGGGTGACAGCTACGAGCAGTACTTC.

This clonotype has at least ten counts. CDR3 nucleotide sequence: TGTGCCAGCAGTTTTTGGGGGACTAGCGGGAAAGAGACCCAGTACTTC. Residues: CASSFWGTSGKETQYF. The chain joins TRBV28 to TRBJ2-5; TRBD2 matches at 13 bases. The CDR3 sequence is 16 residues long. With 3 bases clipped from V and 3 bases from J, the junction kept 4 bases outside the gene matches. CDR1 and CDR2 (germline): MDHEN, SYDVKM.

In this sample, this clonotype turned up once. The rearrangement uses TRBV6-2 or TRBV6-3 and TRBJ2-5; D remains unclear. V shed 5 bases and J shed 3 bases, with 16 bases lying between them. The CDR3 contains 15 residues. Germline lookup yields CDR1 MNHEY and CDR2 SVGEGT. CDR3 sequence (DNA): TGTGCCAGCAGTCACCACCGCCAGCAGAAAGAGACCCAGTACTTC. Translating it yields CASSHHRQQKETQYF.

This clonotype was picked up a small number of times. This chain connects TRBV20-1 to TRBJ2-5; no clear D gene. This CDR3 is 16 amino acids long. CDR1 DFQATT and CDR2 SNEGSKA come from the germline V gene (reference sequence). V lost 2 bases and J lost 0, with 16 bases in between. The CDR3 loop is CSARLATNLYQETQYF. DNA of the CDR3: TGCAGTGCTAGACTTGCCACCAACCTGTACCAAGAGACCCAGTACTTC.